This TCR beta chain is drawn from a study of identical twins' blood T cells. Broader study findings: Even for out-of-frame TCRbeta, twins reportedly shared V gene usage much more than unrelated donors. Shared CDR3 clonotype counts tracked mainly the product of cloneset sizes.

Note on this clonotype: Its antigen is unknown.

From the 5' RACE reads, TCRdb called clonotypes with MiXCR, one entry per CDR3 protein. The sample has about 370,000 distinct CDR3 sequences; more than 25% are singletons. There are 14 residues in the CDR3. Looked up from germline, CDR1 is SGHAT and CDR2 is FQNNGV. Trimming removed 1 base at V and 2 bases at J, with 9 bases between. Three pairs of healthy female monozygous twins were the donors. The sequencing input was PBMCs. This TCR was sampled from a woman aged 18-55 years in good health. This chain connects TRBV11-2 to TRBJ2-7; D is perhaps TRBD2 (6 bases). The CDR3 here is CASSLGRGTYEQYF. The CDR3 DNA reads as TGTGCCAGCAGCTTAGGGCGGGGAACCTACGAGCAGTACTTC.